This TCR beta chain emerged from a study of shared clonotypes between healthy human individuals. Across the study: A donor's plate count was three for CD4 naive and three for CD4 memory; CD8 naive had two and CD8 memory one.

V was pared by 0 bases and J by 8 bases, with 11 bases between. The germline V gene encodes CDR1 SGDLS and CDR2 YYNGEE. The CDR3 runs to 13 residues. Splitting of each subset's genomic DNA was done evenly across several immunoSEQ plates. The method was immunoSEQ multiplex PCR; TCRdb's version includes in-frame clones alone and lacks a portion of them. The profile covers over 2 million clones, with 85% to 95% appearing a single time and more than 0.1% taken by the ten largest. This clone was observed once. Its specificity is unknown. Findings and limits, study-wide: Sampling was confined to blood; repertoires within tissues likely differ. Unshared clonotypes carried lower generation probabilities than those common to all four donors.

The rearrangement uses TRBV9 and TRBJ1-2; D is undetermined. This clonotype was obtained from a man in his late teens or twenties in good health. Sequenced: naive CD4+ T cells sorted from blood. Subset meaning: CD45RA+ positively selected. The CDR3 spells CASSVGPNAGYTF. The CDR3 nucleotides are TGTGCCAGCAGCGTAGGACCGAATGCGGGCTACACCTTC.